This TCR beta chain comes out of a study of T cell responses to AZD1222 COVID-19 vaccine. Regarding the study as a whole: Scientists sampled the repertoires only once the peak T cell response had passed.

Using immunoSEQ multiplex PCR, the repertoire was profiled, and TCRdb retains in-frame clones only, with some absent. Of about 120,000 clones in the sample, approximately 90% were seen once. This clone is a singleton in its sample. Antigen unknown. The origin of this receptor is an adult who received the AZD1222 COVID-19 vaccine. The sequencing used peripheral blood, collected 28 days after the second AZD1222 dose.

CDR3 amino acids: CASSPPVRQGGEQYF. The CDR3 DNA sequence: TGTGCCAGCTCACCACCGGTAAGGCAGGGGGGCGAGCAGTACTTC. This chain uses TRBV18 with TRBJ2-7; D is perhaps TRBD1 (7 bases). The CDR3 runs 15 residues. V was cut by 0 bases and J by 6 bases, with 15 bases left in between. CDR1 and CDR2 from the germline V gene are KGHSH and LQKENI.